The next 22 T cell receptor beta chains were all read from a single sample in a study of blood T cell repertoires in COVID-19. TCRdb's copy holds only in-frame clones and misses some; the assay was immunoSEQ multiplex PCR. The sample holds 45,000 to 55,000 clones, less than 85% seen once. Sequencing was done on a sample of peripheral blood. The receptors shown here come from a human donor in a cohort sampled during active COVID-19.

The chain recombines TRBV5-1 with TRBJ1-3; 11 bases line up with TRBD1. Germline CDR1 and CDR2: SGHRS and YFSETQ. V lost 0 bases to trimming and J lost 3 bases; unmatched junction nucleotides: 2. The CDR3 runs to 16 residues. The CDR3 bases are TGCGCCAGCAGCTTGGCCGGGACAGGGGGTGGAAACACCATATATTTT. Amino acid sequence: CASSLAGTGGGNTIYF.

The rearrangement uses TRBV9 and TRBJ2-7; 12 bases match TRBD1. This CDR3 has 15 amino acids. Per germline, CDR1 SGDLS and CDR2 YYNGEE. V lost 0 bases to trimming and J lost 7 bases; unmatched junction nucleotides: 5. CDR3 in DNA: TGTGCCAGCAGCGTAGAGGGACAGGGGGCGGGAGAGCAGTACTTC. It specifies CASSVEGQGAGEQYF.

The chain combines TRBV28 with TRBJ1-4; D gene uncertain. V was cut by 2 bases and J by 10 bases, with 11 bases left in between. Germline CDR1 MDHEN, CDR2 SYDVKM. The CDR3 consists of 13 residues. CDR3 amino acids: CASSLPGRGKLFF. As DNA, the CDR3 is TGTGCCAGCAGTTTACCCGGTCGGGGAAAACTGTTTTTT.

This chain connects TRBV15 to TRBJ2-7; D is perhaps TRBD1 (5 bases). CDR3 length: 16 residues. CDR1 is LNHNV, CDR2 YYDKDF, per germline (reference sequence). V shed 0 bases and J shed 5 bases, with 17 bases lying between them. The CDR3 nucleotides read TGTGCCACCAGCAGAGATCAGGGCAGGAGACCCGACGAGCAGTACTTC. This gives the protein CATSRDQGRRPDEQYF.

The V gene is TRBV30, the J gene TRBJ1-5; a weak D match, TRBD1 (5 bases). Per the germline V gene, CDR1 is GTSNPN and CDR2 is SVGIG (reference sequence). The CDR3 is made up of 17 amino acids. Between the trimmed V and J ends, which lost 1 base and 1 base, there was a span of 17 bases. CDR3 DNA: TGTGCCTGGAGTGGCCTGGGGGGACTGGCGAGCAATCAGCCCCAGCATTTT. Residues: CAWSGLGGLASNQPQHF.

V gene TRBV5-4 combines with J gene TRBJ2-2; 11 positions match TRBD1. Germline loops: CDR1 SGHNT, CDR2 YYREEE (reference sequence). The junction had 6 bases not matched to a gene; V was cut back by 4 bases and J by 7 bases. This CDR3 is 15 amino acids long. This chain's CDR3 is CASSRTGGAGGELFF. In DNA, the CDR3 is TGTGCCAGCAGCCGGACAGGGGGCGCGGGCGGGGAGCTGTTTTTT. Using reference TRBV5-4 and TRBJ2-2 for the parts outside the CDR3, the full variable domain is ETGVTQSPTHLIKTRGQQVTLRCSSQSGHNTVSWYQQALGQGPQFIFQYYREEENGRGNFPPRFSGLQFPNYSSELNVNALELDDSALYLCASSRTGGAGGELFFGEGSRLTVL.

CDR3 DNA sequence: TGTGCCAGCAGGGTTAGGGAGGAGACCCAGTACTTC. It translates to CASRVREETQYF. The chain uses TRBV12-3 or TRBV12-4 and TRBJ2-5; tentatively, D is TRBD2 (5 bases). The V end lost 6 bases, the J end lost 5 bases, and 10 bases lay between the germline ends. The CDR3 consists of 12 residues.

The CDR3 sequence: CASSSKFSSYNEQFF. The CDR3 DNA reads TGTGCCAGCAGCTCCAAATTTAGCTCCTACAATGAGCAGTTCTTC. This chain joins TRBV7-8 and TRBJ2-1; the D is unclear. This CDR3 contains 15 residues. Germline assignment: CDR1 SGHVS and CDR2 FQNEAQ. V was pared by 4 bases and J by 0 bases, with 10 bases between.

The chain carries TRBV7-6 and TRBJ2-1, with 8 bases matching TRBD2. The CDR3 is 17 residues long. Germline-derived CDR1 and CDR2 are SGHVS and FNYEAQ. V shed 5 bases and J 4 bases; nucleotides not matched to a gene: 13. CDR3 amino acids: CASSIGTREGGYNEQFF. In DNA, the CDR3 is TGTGCCAGCAGCATCGGGACCCGGGAGGGCGGGTACAATGAGCAGTTCTTC.

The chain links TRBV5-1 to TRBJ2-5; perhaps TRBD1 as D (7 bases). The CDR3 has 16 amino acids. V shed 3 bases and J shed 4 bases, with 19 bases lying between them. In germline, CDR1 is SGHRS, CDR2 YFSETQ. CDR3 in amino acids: CASSSAGGSHSETQYF. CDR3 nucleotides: TGCGCCAGCAGCTCTGCAGGGGGGTCACATTCAGAGACCCAGTACTTC. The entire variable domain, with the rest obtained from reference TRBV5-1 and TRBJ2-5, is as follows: KAGVTQTPRYLIKTRGQQVTLSCSPISGHRSVSWYQQTPGQGLQFLFEYFSETQRNKGNFPGRFSGRQFSNSRSEMNVSTLELGDSALYLCASSSAGGSHSETQYFGPGTRLLVL.

The CDR3 DNA reads TGTGCCAGCACGGCGGGGGGGCATGGTAATGAGCAGTTCTTC. Its protein product is CASTAGGHGNEQFF. V usage is TRBV5-4 and J usage is TRBJ2-1, with 9 nucleotides matching TRBD2. Germline V gives CDR1 SGHNT, CDR2 YYREEE (reference sequence). V lost 6 bases to trimming and J lost 7 bases; unmatched junction nucleotides: 8. The CDR3 has 14 residues.

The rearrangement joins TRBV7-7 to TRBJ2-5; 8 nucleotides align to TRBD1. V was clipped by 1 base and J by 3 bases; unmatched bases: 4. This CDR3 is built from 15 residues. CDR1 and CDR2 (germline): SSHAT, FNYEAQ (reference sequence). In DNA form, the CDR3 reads TGTGCCAGCAGCTTAGGGGGACAGGTAGAAGAGACCCAGTACTTC. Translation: CASSLGGQVEETQYF.

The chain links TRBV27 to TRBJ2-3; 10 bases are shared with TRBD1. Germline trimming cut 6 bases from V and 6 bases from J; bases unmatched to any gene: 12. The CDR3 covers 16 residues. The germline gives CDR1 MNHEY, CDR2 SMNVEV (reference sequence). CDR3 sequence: CASRRAGTGAADTQYF. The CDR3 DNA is TGTGCCAGCAGGAGGGCGGGGACAGGGGCCGCTGATACGCAGTATTTT.

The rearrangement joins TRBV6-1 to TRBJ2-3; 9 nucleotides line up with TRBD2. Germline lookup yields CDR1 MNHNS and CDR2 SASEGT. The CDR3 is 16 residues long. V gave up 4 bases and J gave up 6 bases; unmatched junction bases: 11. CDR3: CASSALGTSRSDTQYF. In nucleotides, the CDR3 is TGTGCCAGCAGTGCCCTGGGGACTAGCCGGAGCGATACGCAGTATTTT.

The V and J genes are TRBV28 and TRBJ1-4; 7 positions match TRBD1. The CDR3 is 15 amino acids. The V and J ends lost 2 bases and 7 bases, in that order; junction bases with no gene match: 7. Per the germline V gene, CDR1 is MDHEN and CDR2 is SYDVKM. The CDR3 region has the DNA TGTGCCAGCAGTTTAGAGGGGGCTGTGTTTGAAAAACTGTTTTTT. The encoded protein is CASSLEGAVFEKLFF.

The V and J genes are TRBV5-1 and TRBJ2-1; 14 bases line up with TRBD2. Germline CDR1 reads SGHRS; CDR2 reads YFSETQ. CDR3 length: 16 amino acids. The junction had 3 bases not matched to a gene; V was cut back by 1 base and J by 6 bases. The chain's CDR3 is CASSLSGLAGGNEQFF. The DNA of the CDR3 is TGCGCCAGCAGCTTGTCAGGACTAGCGGGGGGCAATGAGCAGTTCTTC.

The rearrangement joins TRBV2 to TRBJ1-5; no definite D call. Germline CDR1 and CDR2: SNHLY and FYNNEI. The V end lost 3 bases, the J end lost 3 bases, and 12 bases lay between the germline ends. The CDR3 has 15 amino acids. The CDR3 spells CASSEYLGDNQPQHF. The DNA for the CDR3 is TGTGCCAGCAGTGAGTATCTGGGCGACAATCAGCCCCAGCATTTT.

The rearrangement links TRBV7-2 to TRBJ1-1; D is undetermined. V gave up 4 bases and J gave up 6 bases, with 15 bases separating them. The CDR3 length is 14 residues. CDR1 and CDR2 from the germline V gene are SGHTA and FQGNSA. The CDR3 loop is CASSSVGRAPEAFF. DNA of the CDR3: TGTGCCAGCAGCTCGGTGGGCAGAGCCCCTGAAGCTTTCTTT.

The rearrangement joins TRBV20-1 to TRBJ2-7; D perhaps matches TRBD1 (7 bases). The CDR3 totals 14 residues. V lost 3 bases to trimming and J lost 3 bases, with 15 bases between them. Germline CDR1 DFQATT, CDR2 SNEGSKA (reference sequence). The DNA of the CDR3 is TGCAGTGCTAGTGGGCAGGGGGGAAACTACGAGCAGTACTTC. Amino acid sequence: CSASGQGGNYEQYF.

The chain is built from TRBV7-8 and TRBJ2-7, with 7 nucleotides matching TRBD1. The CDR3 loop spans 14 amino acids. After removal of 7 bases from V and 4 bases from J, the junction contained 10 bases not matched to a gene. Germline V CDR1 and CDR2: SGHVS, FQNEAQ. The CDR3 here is CASTPRGTLYEQYF. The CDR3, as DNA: TGTGCCAGCACCCCCAGGGGGACCCTGTACGAGCAGTACTTC.

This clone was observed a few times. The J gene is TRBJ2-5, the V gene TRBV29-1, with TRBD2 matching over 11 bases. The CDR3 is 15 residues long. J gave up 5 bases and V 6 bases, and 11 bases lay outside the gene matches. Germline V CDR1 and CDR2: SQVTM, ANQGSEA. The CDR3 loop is CSVAGTSGGTETQYF. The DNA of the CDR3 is TGCAGCGTAGCCGGGACTAGCGGTGGAACGGAGACCCAGTACTTC.

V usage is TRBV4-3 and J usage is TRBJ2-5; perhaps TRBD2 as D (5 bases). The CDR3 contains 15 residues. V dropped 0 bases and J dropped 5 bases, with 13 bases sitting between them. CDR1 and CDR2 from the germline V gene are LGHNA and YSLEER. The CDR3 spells CASSQETGNRETQYF. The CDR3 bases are TGCGCCAGCAGCCAAGAAACGGGGAATCGGGAGACCCAGTACTTC.